Listed below are T cell receptor beta chains from one sample, sequenced in a study of beta chain features in type 1 diabetes. Produced via immunoSEQ multiplex PCR; TCRdb's table is partial and in-frame only. The table has 900,000 or so clones, roughly a sixth seen once. Sequencing was performed on naive CD4+ T cells from blood. These TCRs come from a young woman in good health. CDR3s include the opening cysteine and the closing phenylalanine or tryptophan.

10,TRBJ2-7,TRBV15,CAPKSSEQYF
14,TRBJ1-2,TRBV28,CASVPGQTVYGYTF
14,TRBJ1-2,TRBV2,CASSEEGGSYGYTF
16,TRBJ2-3,TRBV6-6,CASSPHLDSNGDTQYF
14,TRBJ2-7,TRBV7-2,CASSSQRDRYEQYF
15,TRBJ2-7,TRBV7-8,CASSRRTSGSYEQYF
16,TRBJ1-6,TRBV9,CASSVAVDSAVSPLHF
15,TRBJ2-1,TRBV5-4,CASSLGRERASEQFF
12,TRBJ2-5,TRBV29-1,CSGLAGEETQYF
14,TRBJ2-2,TRBV6-1,CASRQDLNNGELFF
13,TRBJ1-2,TRBV7-9,CASGGQVGYGYTF
17,TRBJ2-3,TRBV7-6,CASSLGGLAAHTDTQYF
13,TRBJ1-2,TRBV6-5,CASYRDSNYGYTF
13,TRBJ1-1,TRBV2,CASTEGGPTEAFF
14,TRBJ2-2,TRBV25-1,CASSFDTNTGELFF
11,TRBJ2-6,TRBV11-2,CASSLPNVLTF
17,TRBJ2-1,TRBV19,CASSKGLAGGGRFAQFF
13,TRBJ2-1,TRBV10-3,CAISEEPRLAKFF
16,TRBJ2-5,TRBV13,CASSTRLGTGQETQYF
16,TRBJ1-5,TRBV15,CATSRVHSTTNQPQHF
13,TRBJ2-5,TRBV5-6,CASSFLITETQYF
13,TRBJ2-5,TRBV5-5,CASSGGAPETQYF
16,TRBJ2-4,TRBV5-4,CASSVGQGLAKNIQYF
11,TRBJ1-2,TRBV20-1,CSATGSPGYTF
14,TRBJ1-2,TRBV6-6,CASSYTGQLYGYTF
14,TRBJ1-2,TRBV2,CASSPIQANYGYTF
17,TRBJ2-1,TRBV19,CASSIRASGSSYNEQFF
13,TRBJ1-5,TRBV2,CASSEGSDLSQHF
17,TRBJ2-3,TRBV7-9,CRSTGMSAGEDTDTQYF
13,TRBJ2-1,TRBV10-3,CAINQGPNNEQFF
15,TRBJ1-1,TRBV5-6,CASSLGGNENTEAFF
15,TRBJ2-3,TRBV6-5,CASSYSGQETNTQYF
15,TRBJ2-1,TRBV18,CASSPLVSSYNEQFF
15,TRBJ1-2,TRBV28,CASSETGGSDYGYTF
17,TRBJ2-2,TRBV7-9,CASSRRLAGFQSGELFF
14,TRBJ2-1,TRBV28,CASVGTSGNNEQFF
13,TRBJ1-1,TRBV6-6,CASQRLGNTEAFF
16,TRBJ2-5,TRBV5-1,CASSWGLAGSGETQYF
15,TRBJ2-5,TRBV10-3,CAISARGGGQETQYF
16,TRBJ2-1,TRBV5-1,CASSLAAAGLNNEQFF
13,TRBJ1-2,TRBV25-1,CASRAAGTQGYTF
15,TRBJ2-1,TRBV27,CASRPGTSAYNEQFF
19,TRBJ2-3,TRBV21-1,CASSPGTEPRGSSGSTQYF
13,TRBJ2-5,TRBV6-1,CASGLAGGETQYF
14,TRBJ2-1,TRBV7-9,CATLKQSSYNEQFF
12,TRBJ2-3,TRBV29-1,CSVRRESDTQYF
14,TRBJ1-4,TRBV7-8,CASSRRGNYEKLFF
16,TRBJ1-5,TRBV19,CASSMTGWSKNQPQHF
12,TRBJ2-2,TRBV10-3,CAIQGATGELFF
12,TRBJ1-2,TRBV2,CASSEQGHGYTF
15,TRBJ2-2,TRBV5-4,CASSLNAGATGELFF
13,TRBJ1-1,TRBV5-4,CASRLREGTEAFF
13,TRBJ2-7,TRBV28,CASRPQGTYEQYF
15,TRBJ2-5,TRBV5-1,CASSLFGQTQETQYF
13,TRBJ1-2,TRBV28,CASSRTGSYGYTF
15,TRBJ2-5,TRBV9,CASSPKLGVGETQYF
15,TRBJ1-1,TRBV5-1,CASSFVQGRAAEAFF